Listed below are T cell receptor beta chains from one sample, sequenced in a study of regulatory T cells in long-lasting Graves disease. Each CDR3 protein gets one entry after TCRdb re-called the multiplex PCR reads with MiXCR. The table lists a few hundred thousand distinct CDR3 sequences, roughly a quarter of them singletons. The sample consisted of peripheral blood mononuclear cells (PBMCs), taken when the disease was refractory, from a patient treated with antithyroid drugs. All receptors come from a female donor with Graves disease. CDR3s include the opening cysteine and the closing phenylalanine or tryptophan. A D gene is named only where the DNA matches it firmly. Not all rows give a size; the values are once, few, many and, for expanded clones, a class.

J: TRBJ1-1
length: 12
size: NA
D: NA
V: TRBV7-2
CDR3: CASSPAGDEAFF
DNA: TGTGCCAGCAGCCCTGCTGGTGATGAAGCTTTCTTT

J: TRBJ1-1
length: 14
size: few
D: NA
V: TRBV20-1
CDR3: CSAYPMSMNTEAFF
DNA: TGCAGTGCCTACCCGATGAGCATGAACACTGAAGCTTTCTTT

J: TRBJ1-5
length: 15
size: many
D: TRBD1
V: TRBV15
CDR3: CATSRKTGGNQPQHF
DNA: TGTGCCACCAGCAGAAAAACAGGGGGCAATCAGCCCCAGCATTTT

J: TRBJ1-3
length: 15
size: few
D: NA
V: TRBV6-1
CDR3: CASSQLLSSGNTIYF
DNA: TGTGCCAGCAGCCAACTTCTGAGCTCTGGAAACACCATATATTTT

J: TRBJ2-7
length: 18
size: many
D: TRBD2
V: TRBV7-3
CDR3: CASSPDILTSGISDEQYF
DNA: TGTGCCAGCAGCCCAGACATCCTCACTAGCGGGATTAGTGACGAGCAGTACTTC

J: TRBJ2-3
length: 14
size: NA
D: NA
V: TRBV28
CDR3: CASSNYGRTDTQYF
DNA: TGTGCCAGCAGTAACTACGGTCGCACAGATACGCAGTATTTT

J: TRBJ1-2
length: 15
size: many
D: NA
V: TRBV12-3/TRBV12-4
CDR3: CASHPVGTRNYGYTF
DNA: TGTGCCAGCCATCCCGTGGGGACAAGAAACTATGGCTACACCTTC

J: TRBJ1-5
length: 15
size: NA
D: TRBD1
V: TRBV19
CDR3: CASRGDRGENQPQHF
DNA: TGTGCCAGTAGAGGAGACAGGGGTGAAAATCAGCCCCAGCATTTT

J: TRBJ1-1
length: 14
size: many
D: TRBD1
V: TRBV2
CDR3: CASSVGQALTEAFF
DNA: TGTGCCAGCAGCGTGGGACAGGCGTTAACTGAAGCTTTCTTT

J: TRBJ2-2
length: 13
size: NA
D: NA
V: TRBV6-1
CDR3: CASGGPNTGELFF
DNA: TGTGCCAGCGGGGGGCCGAACACCGGGGAGCTGTTTTTT

J: TRBJ1-2
length: 14
size: NA
D: TRBD1
V: TRBV28
CDR3: CASSTYRGGYGYTF
DNA: TGTGCCAGCAGTACCTACAGGGGGGGGTATGGCTACACCTTC

J: TRBJ2-7
length: 13
size: many
D: NA
V: TRBV20-1
CDR3: CSALDGGPYEQYF
DNA: TGCAGTGCTTTAGATGGGGGGCCCTACGAGCAGTACTTC

J: TRBJ1-1
length: 15
size: few
D: NA
V: TRBV7-9
CDR3: CASSLPPPRIPEAFF
DNA: TGTGCCAGCAGCTTGCCCCCCCCCAGGATACCCGAAGCTTTCTTT

J: TRBJ2-7
length: 13
size: NA
D: TRBD2
V: TRBV19
CDR3: CASSTGLSNEQYF
DNA: TGTGCCAGTAGTACGGGACTAAGCAACGAGCAGTACTTC

J: TRBJ2-5
length: 13
size: few
D: NA
V: TRBV12-3/TRBV12-4
CDR3: CASSPRVEGTQYF
DNA: TGTGCCAGCAGCCCACGGGTGGAAGGGACCCAGTACTTC

J: TRBJ1-4
length: 15
size: many
D: NA
V: TRBV6-5
CDR3: CASSYSGRSNEKLFF
DNA: TGTGCCAGCAGTTACTCGGGCAGATCTAATGAAAAACTGTTTTTT

J: TRBJ1-1
length: 15
size: NA
D: TRBD1
V: TRBV6-4
CDR3: CASSYGQGVNTEAFF
DNA: TGTGCCAGCAGTTATGGACAGGGGGTGAACACTGAAGCTTTCTTT

J: TRBJ1-2
length: 15
size: many
D: NA
V: TRBV19
CDR3: CASTPPGSERYGYTF
DNA: TGTGCCAGTACACCCCCAGGGAGTGAACGCTATGGCTACACCTTC